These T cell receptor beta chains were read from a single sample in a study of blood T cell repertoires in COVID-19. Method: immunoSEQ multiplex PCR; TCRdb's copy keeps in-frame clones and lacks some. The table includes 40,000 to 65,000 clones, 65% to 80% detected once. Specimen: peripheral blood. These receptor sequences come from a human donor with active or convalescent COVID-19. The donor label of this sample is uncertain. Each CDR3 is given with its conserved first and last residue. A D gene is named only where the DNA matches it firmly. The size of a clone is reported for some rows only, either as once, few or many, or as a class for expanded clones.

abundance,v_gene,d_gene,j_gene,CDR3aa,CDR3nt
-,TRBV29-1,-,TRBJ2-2,CSVGFSAANTGELFF,TGCAGCGTTGGATTTAGCGCGGCGAACACCGGGGAGCTGTTTTTT
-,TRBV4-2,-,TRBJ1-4,CASSPKSGGGEKYEKLFF,TGTGCCAGCAGCCCGAAGTCAGGAGGCGGGGAAAAGTATGAAAAACTGTTTTTT
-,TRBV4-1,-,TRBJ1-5,CASSPLKVGLEQPQHF,TGCGCCAGCAGCCCATTAAAGGTGGGCCTGGAACAGCCCCAGCATTTT
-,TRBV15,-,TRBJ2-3,CATSGQFISTDTQYF,TGTGCCACCAGCGGGCAATTTATTAGCACAGATACGCAGTATTTT
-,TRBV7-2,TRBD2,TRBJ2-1,CASSSGLAGRGDEQFF,TGTGCCAGCAGCTCCGGACTAGCGGGAAGGGGGGATGAGCAGTTCTTC
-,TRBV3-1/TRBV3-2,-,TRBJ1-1,CASSHMTGTLNTEAFF,TGTGCCAGCAGCCATATGACAGGTACCTTGAACACTGAAGCTTTCTTT
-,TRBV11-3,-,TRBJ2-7,CASSSGQFSYEQYF,TGTGCCAGCAGCTCCGGACAGTTCTCCTACGAGCAGTACTTC
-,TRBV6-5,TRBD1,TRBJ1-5,CASSRQGNSNQPQHF,TGTGCCAGCAGTAGACAGGGGAATAGCAATCAGCCCCAGCATTTT
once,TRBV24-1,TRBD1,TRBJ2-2,CATSDNDRGQGGELFF,TGTGCCACCAGTGACAACGACAGGGGGCAGGGCGGGGAGCTGTTTTTT
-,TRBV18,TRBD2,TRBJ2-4,CASSPSASGRAKNIQYF,TGTGCCAGCTCACCATCGGCTAGCGGGAGAGCCAAAAACATTCAGTACTTC
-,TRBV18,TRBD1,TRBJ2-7,CASSPYGTGVYEQYF,TGTGCCAGCTCACCATACGGGACAGGAGTATACGAGCAGTACTTC
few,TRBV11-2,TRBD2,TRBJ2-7,CASTASTSGSREQYF,TGTGCCAGCACCGCCTCAACTAGCGGGAGTCGCGAGCAGTACTTC
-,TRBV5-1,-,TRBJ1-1,CASSMDPGGTEAFF,TGCGCCAGCAGCATGGATCCGGGGGGCACTGAAGCTTTCTTT
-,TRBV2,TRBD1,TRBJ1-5,CASSADRGPQPQHF,TGTGCCAGCAGCGCTGACAGGGGGCCTCAGCCCCAGCATTTT
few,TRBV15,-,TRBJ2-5,CATSRDLGGGETQYF,TGTGCCACCAGCAGAGATCTGGGGGGTGGAGAGACCCAGTACTTC
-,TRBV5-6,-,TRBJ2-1,CASSRTAEQFF,TGTGCCAGCAGCCGGACAGCGGAGCAGTTCTTC
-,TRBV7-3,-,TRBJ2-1,CASSLPGDNEQFF,TGTGCCAGCAGCTTACCCGGGGACAATGAGCAGTTCTTC
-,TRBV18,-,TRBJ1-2,CASSPRRNGYTF,TGTGCCAGCTCACCACGGAGGAATGGCTACACCTTC
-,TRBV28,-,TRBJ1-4,CASSSGDDSEKLFF,TGTGCCAGCAGTTCAGGGGACGACTCCGAAAAACTGTTTTTT
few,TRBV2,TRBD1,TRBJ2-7,CASSRDRDEQYF,TGTGCCAGCAGCCGGGACAGGGACGAGCAGTACTTC
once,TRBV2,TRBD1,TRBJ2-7,CASRSGTGAYEQYF,TGTGCCAGCAGATCCGGGACAGGGGCGTACGAGCAGTACTTC
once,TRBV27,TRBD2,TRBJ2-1,CASSSLAGGNNEQFF,TGTGCCAGCAGTTCGTTAGCGGGAGGAAACAATGAGCAGTTCTTC
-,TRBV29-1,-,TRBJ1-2,CSVESGRLTNYGYTF,TGCAGCGTTGAAAGTGGCAGGCTGACTAACTATGGCTACACCTTC
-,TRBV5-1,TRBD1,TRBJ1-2,CASSRDSPYGYTF,TGCGCCAGCAGCCGGGACAGCCCCTATGGCTACACCTTC
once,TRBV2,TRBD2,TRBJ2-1,CASSEILAGASYNEQFF,TGTGCCAGCAGTGAAATTTTAGCGGGAGCTAGCTACAATGAGCAGTTCTTC
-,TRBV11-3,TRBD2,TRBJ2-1,CASSSRTSGRANEQFF,TGTGCCAGCAGCTCACGGACTAGCGGGAGGGCCAATGAGCAGTTCTTC
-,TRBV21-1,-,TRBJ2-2,CASSKGQITGELFF,TGTGCCAGCAGCAAAGGGCAGATCACCGGGGAGCTGTTTTTT
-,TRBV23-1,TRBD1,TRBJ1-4,CASSQSFSRGPDEKLFF,TGCGCCAGCAGTCAATCTTTCAGCAGGGGGCCAGATGAAAAACTGTTTTTT
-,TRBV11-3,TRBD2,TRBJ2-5,CASSLDMTSGETQYF,TGTGCCAGCAGCTTAGACATGACTAGCGGAGAGACCCAGTACTTC
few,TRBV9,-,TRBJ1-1,CASSVGQQGTEAFF,TGTGCCAGCAGCGTAGGCCAACAGGGTACTGAAGCTTTCTTT
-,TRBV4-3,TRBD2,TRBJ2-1,CASSQPSGGVNEQFF,TGCGCCAGCAGCCAACCTAGCGGAGGGGTTAATGAGCAGTTCTTC
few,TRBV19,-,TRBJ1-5,CASEKGNQPQHF,TGTGCCAGCGAGAAGGGGAATCAGCCCCAGCATTTT
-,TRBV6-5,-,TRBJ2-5,CASSYDGKETQYF,TGTGCCAGCAGCTACGACGGGAAAGAGACCCAGTACTTC
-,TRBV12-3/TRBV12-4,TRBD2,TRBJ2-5,CASSPLAEETQYF,TGTGCCAGCAGCCCACTAGCGGAAGAGACCCAGTACTTC
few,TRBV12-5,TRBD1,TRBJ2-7,CASGLAGTGAYQYF,TGTGCTAGTGGTTTAGCCGGGACAGGGGCTTATCAGTACTTC
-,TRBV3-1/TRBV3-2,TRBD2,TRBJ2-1,CASSPRLAGGVGEQFF,TGTGCCAGCAGCCCGAGACTAGCGGGAGGGGTGGGTGAGCAGTTCTTC
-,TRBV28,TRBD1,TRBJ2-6,CASTDPRGLLIF,TGTGCCAGCACCGACCCAAGGGGGCTACTTATTTTC
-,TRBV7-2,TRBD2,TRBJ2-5,CASSPTGLAGGPKTQYF,TGTGCCAGCAGCCCAACGGGACTAGCGGGAGGGCCAAAGACCCAGTACTTC
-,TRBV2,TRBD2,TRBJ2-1,CAVPREGQGEQFF,TGTGCCGTCCCCCGGGAGGGCCAAGGTGAGCAGTTCTTC
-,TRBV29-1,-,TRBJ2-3,CSVEDLGRAPDTQYF,TGCAGCGTTGAAGATCTTGGCAGGGCCCCAGATACGCAGTATTTT
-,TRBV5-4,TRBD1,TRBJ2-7,CASSLRRTGGLYEQYF,TGTGCCAGCAGCCTGCGGAGGACAGGGGGGCTCTACGAGCAGTACTTC
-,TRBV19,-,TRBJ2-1,CASSTTAYNEQFF,TGTGCCAGTAGTACGACAGCATACAATGAGCAGTTCTTC
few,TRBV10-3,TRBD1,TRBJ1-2,CAISESLGQGVKYGYTF,TGTGCCATCAGTGAGTCCCTAGGACAGGGGGTAAAGTATGGCTACACCTTC
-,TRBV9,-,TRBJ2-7,CASSVGIMYEQYF,TGTGCCAGCAGCGTCGGGATAATGTACGAGCAGTACTTC
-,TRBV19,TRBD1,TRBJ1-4,CASHDRGSEKLFF,TGTGCCAGTCATGACAGGGGGAGCGAAAAACTGTTTTTT
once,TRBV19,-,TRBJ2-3,CASSRTVGGEGDTQYF,TGTGCCAGTAGTCGAACGGTAGGAGGAGAGGGAGATACGCAGTATTTT
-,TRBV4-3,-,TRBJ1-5,CASSQAETGNQPQHF,TGCGCCAGCAGCCAAGCCGAAACAGGAAATCAGCCCCAGCATTTT
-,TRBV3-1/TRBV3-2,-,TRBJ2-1,CASSQGLAGYNEQFF,TGTGCCAGCAGCCAAGGACTTGCAGGGTACAATGAGCAGTTCTTC
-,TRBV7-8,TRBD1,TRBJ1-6,CASSLRDSNSPLHF,TGTGCCAGCAGCTTACGGGACAGCAATTCACCCCTCCACTTT
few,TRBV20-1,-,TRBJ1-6,CSASGWGQSPLHF,TGCAGTGCTAGTGGGTGGGGGCAATCACCCCTCCACTTT
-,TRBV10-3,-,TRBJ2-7,CAISERSGRGDEQYF,TGTGCCATCAGTGAACGTTCGGGACGCGGGGACGAGCAGTACTTC
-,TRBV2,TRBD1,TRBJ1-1,CASSAQGEGTEAFF,TGTGCCAGCAGTGCACAGGGGGAGGGCACTGAAGCTTTCTTT